Listed here is a single TCR beta chain. For the second PCR, which ran for roughly 6 to 12 cycles, a sample-barcoded 5' primer and a J-beta primer mix were used. No fewer than 2.5 million CDR3-containing paired-end reads came from each sample. A single record per CDR3 protein comes from TCRdb applying MiXCR to the 5' RACE reads. The table records about 680,000 distinct CDR3 sequences, around 45% of them present only once. V trimming: 5 bases; J trimming: 8 bases; junction bases outside the gene matches: 11. Per germline, CDR1 SGHTA and CDR2 FQGTGA. This CDR3 spans 15 amino acids. Per sample, extraction of total RNA gave at least 6 micrograms in every case. The record originates from a study of blood T cells in healthy people across ages. For the study at large: There was about one barcoded beta molecule captured by template switching per two T cells.

The genes are TRBV7-3 and TRBJ2-1; 8 positions match TRBD2. The sample taken for sequencing was blood. The receptor comes from a woman aged 60-75 years in good health. The CDR3 DNA follows: TGTGCCAGCAGCCGGGGGGGACTAGGATCCCATGAGCAGTTCTTC. This gives the protein CASSRGGLGSHEQFF.